This entry lists 13 T cell receptor beta chains sequenced from one sample in a study of blood T cell repertoires in COVID-19. Data came from immunoSEQ multiplex PCR; TCRdb stores just in-frame clones and leaves some out. This sample carries about 43,000 clones, approximately 87% of them seen once, and the ten largest clones take approximately 4%. Sequencing used peripheral blood. The receptors here all came from a man in his forties or fifties with COVID-19, enrolled during active disease.

Of note for this clone: This sample includes further DNA sequences coding for the same CDR3. The rearrangement uses TRBV19 and TRBJ1-5; TRBD1 matches 7 bases. The CDR3 has 15 amino acids. The V segment lost 2 bases and the J segment 1 base; nucleotides outside the gene matches: 2. CDR1 is LNHDA and CDR2 is SQIVND in the germline V gene (reference sequence). The CDR3, as DNA: TGTGCCAGTAGTATAAGCAGGGGGAGCAATCAGCCCCAGCATTTT. It encodes CASSISRGSNQPQHF.

This clone is a singleton in its sample. The chain carries TRBV11-2 and TRBJ2-1; 8 nucleotides agree with TRBD2. CDR3 size: 17 residues. J was trimmed by 8 bases and V by 2 bases; bases with no gene match: 14. CDR1 SGHAT and CDR2 FQNNGV come from the germline V gene. The CDR3: CASSLIVAGGLFDEQFF. CDR3 sequence (DNA): TGTGCCAGCAGCTTAATCGTCGCGGGAGGACTGTTCGATGAGCAGTTCTTC.

This clone occurred a few times. V is TRBV14 and J is TRBJ1-2, with TRBD1 matching over 9 bases. The trim removed 6 bases at V and 7 bases at J, leaving 18 bases unmatched. Germline V CDR1 and CDR2: SGHDN, FVKESK. This CDR3 comprises 17 residues. The CDR3 loop is CASRYSLPGQGVCGYTF. The CDR3 nucleotides read TGTGCCAGCAGATACTCACTTCCGGGACAGGGAGTTTGTGGCTACACCTTC. Full variable domain (missing parts from reference TRBV14 and TRBJ1-2): EAGVTQFPSHSVIEKGQTVTLRCDPISGHDNLYWYRRVMGKEIKFLLHFVKESKQDESGMPNNRFLAERTGGTYSTLKVQPAELEDSGVYFCASRYSLPGQGVCGYTFGSGTRLTVV.

This chain links TRBV19 with TRBJ2-6; 10 bases align to TRBD1. The CDR3 sequence is 18 residues long. Looked up from germline, CDR1 is LNHDA and CDR2 is SQIVND (reference sequence). V shed 5 bases and J 0 bases; nucleotides not matched to a gene: 7. The CDR3 reads CASSPPGQGHSGANVLTF. CDR3 in DNA: TGTGCCAGTAGTCCCCCGGGACAGGGGCACTCTGGGGCCAACGTCCTGACTTTC.

In nucleotides, the CDR3 is TGTGCCAGCAGTTACTCGAGGCAGTCCTCCATCTATGGCTACACCTTC. This gives the protein CASSYSRQSSIYGYTF. The chain recombines TRBV6-5 with TRBJ1-2; D is ambiguous. Germline lookup yields CDR1 MNHEY and CDR2 SVGAGI. The CDR3 runs to 16 residues. V was shortened by 0 bases and J by 4 bases, with 15 bases between the two germline ends.

The chain is built from TRBV6-5 and TRBJ1-1, with a weak D call TRBD1 (5 bases). This CDR3 contains 14 residues. Trimming removed 4 bases from V and 4 bases from J, with 13 bases in between. The V gene's germline CDR1 is MNHEY and CDR2 SVGAGI. This CDR3 reads CASSSGGLVTEAFF. CDR3 nucleotides: TGTGCCAGCAGTTCGGGGGGGTTAGTCACTGAAGCTTTCTTT.

The chain recombines TRBV5-1 with TRBJ2-3; no clear D gene. The germline gives CDR1 SGHRS, CDR2 YFSETQ. The CDR3 spans 16 residues. Trimming pared 4 bases from V and 1 base from J, leaving 16 bases between. The CDR3 DNA sequence: TGCGCCAGCAGCCTTGTCCCGACACAGCGCACAGATACGCAGTATTTT. Translated: CASSLVPTQRTDTQYF. Full variable domain (rest looked up from reference TRBV5-1 and TRBJ2-3): KAGVTQTPRYLIKTRGQQVTLSCSPISGHRSVSWYQQTPGQGLQFLFEYFSETQRNKGNFPGRFSGRQFSNSRSEMNVSTLELGDSALYLCASSLVPTQRTDTQYFGPGTRLTVL.

The gene calls are TRBV10-3 and TRBJ1-1; D unresolved. This CDR3 region has 14 residues. The germline V gene encodes CDR1 ENHRY and CDR2 SYGVKD. V was cut by 3 bases and J by 1 base, with 9 bases left in between. The CDR3 reads CAISDFLGNTEAFF. As DNA, the CDR3 is TGTGCCATCAGTGATTTCCTCGGGAACACTGAAGCTTTCTTT.

The chain uses TRBV7-9 and TRBJ2-1, with D maybe TRBD2 (7 bases). V was trimmed by 7 bases and J by 5 bases, leaving 18 bases between them. The CDR3 extends over 15 amino acids. The germline CDR1 and CDR2 sequences are SEHNR and FQNEAQ (reference sequence). The CDR3 reads CASNFRGGGHNEQFF. The CDR3 nucleotides read TGTGCCAGCAACTTTAGGGGGGGTGGACACAATGAGCAGTTCTTC. The full variable domain, rest sourced from reference TRBV7-9 and TRBJ2-1, is DTGVSQNPRHKITKRGQNVTFRCDPISEHNRLYWYRQTLGQGPEFLTYFQNEAQLEKSRLLSDRFSAERPKGSFSTLEIQRTEQGDSAMYLCASNFRGGGHNEQFFGPGTRLTVL.

This clone appeared a single time. The chain has TRBV28 and TRBJ2-1; TRBD1 might be the D (6 bases). The CDR3 sequence is 12 residues long. Between the trimmed V and J ends, which lost 8 bases and 9 bases, there was a span of 14 bases. CDR1 and CDR2 from the germline V gene are MDHEN and SYDVKM. CDR3 DNA: TGTGCCAGCGGGGGCATGATAGTTGAGCAGTTCTTC. Protein: CASGGMIVEQFF.

The chain uses TRBV20-1 and TRBJ2-3; a weak D match, TRBD1 (5 bases). The CDR3 loop spans 14 amino acids. Trimming stripped 3 bases from V and 4 bases from J, with 14 bases between. Per the germline V gene, CDR1 is DFQATT and CDR2 is SNEGSKA (reference sequence). CDR3 sequence reads: CSASPDSRPDTQYF. The CDR3 DNA follows: TGCAGTGCTAGTCCAGACAGCCGCCCAGATACGCAGTATTTT.

This chain uses TRBV3-1 (or the pseudogene TRBV3-2) with TRBJ1-2; D is uncertain. The germline gives CDR1 LGHDT, CDR2 YNNKEL (reference sequence). The CDR3 loop spans 15 amino acids. V was clipped by 5 bases and J by 7 bases, with 20 bases between them. The CDR3 protein is CASSGGRASATGYTF. The CDR3 DNA follows: TGTGCCAGCAGCGGAGGGAGGGCTAGTGCTACTGGCTACACCTTC.

The chain employs TRBV7-8 and TRBJ2-5, with 12 bases matching TRBD1. V shed 7 bases, J shed 6 bases, and the junction held 21 bases outside the gene matches. Germline CDR1 is SGHVS and CDR2 is FQNEAQ. The CDR3 has 19 residues. The DNA of the CDR3 is TGTGCCAGCACCGGAAACCGGGACAGGGGGCGCTTCGGGGGGAAGACCCAGTACTTC. It yields the protein CASTGNRDRGRFGGKTQYF. Filled out from reference TRBV7-8 and TRBJ2-5, the complete variable domain reads GAGVSQSPRYKVAKRGQDVALRCDPISGHVSLFWYQQALGQGPEFLTYFQNEAQLDKSGLPSDRFFAERPEGSVSTLKIQRTQQEDSAVYLCASTGNRDRGRFGGKTQYFGPGTRLLVL.